Here is one TCR beta chain with its context. Additional DNA sequences in this sample encode the identical CDR3. The sample originates from a study of blood T cell repertoires in COVID-19. Study background: Italy, Spain and the United States were the sources of the convalescent and acute COVID-19 samples. PBMCs, B-cell-depleted T cells, or T cells provided the cDNA or gDNA that made up the material.

Germline lookup yields CDR1 SQVTM and CDR2 ANQGSEA. V was shortened by 4 bases and J by 6 bases, with 12 bases between the two germline ends. CDR3 length: 12 residues. In the original workflow: The authors estimated nucleated cell counts from reference gene primer amplification. Assay used: immunoSEQ multiplex PCR; TCRdb lists only in-frame clones, some missing. V and J calls and clone size are copied from that table; D and trimming were computed from the DNA. The repertoire holds over 70,000 clones, around 85% seen once, with approximately 4.8% in the top ten. Sequences were obtained from peripheral blood. The chain uses TRBV29-1 and TRBJ1-2; D perhaps matches TRBD1 (6 bases). The source of this sequence is a man older than 75 with acute or convalescent COVID-19. The CDR3 bases are TGCAGCGTTGCGACAGGAAGCAATGGCTACACCTTC. Translation: CSVATGSNGYTF.